This T cell receptor (beta chain) is drawn from a study of cytomegalovirus exposure and HLA in healthy donors (TCRdb year 2017). For context, the study as a whole: In an earlier analysis of under 750 of the donors, roughly 300 Gb of sequence data and 120 million or so unique TCR beta sequences from about 190 million T cells were reported. Approximately 300 gigabases of sequencing data and approximately 92 million unique TCR sequences made up an early release that covered over 550 HLA-typed donors. The genetic ancestry cluster associated with self-reported Caucasian donors included over 65% of the roughly 410 genotyped donors. The aim of the study was to test whether cataloging public T cell receptors could identify signatures of past pathogen exposure. Using immunosequencing, the study profiled T cell repertoires from 550 to 750 subjects and related those repertoires to cytomegalovirus serostatus. Along with the roughly 700-subject first cohort, a separate validation cohort of about 110 different subjects was used. To predict cytomegalovirus infection status, the study brought together high-throughput TCR immunosequencing, statistical association of individual TCRs with disease status, and machine learning. To study patterns of TCR occurrence, a later analysis re-analyzed previously published TCR beta repertoires from several hundred donors and added high-resolution HLA genotyping. Rather than using new phenotypic data, the later analysis identified candidate immune exposures from TCR beta sequences and from how often those sequences occurred across donors. An earlier analysis of 587 of the donors used high-throughput TCR beta sequencing to judge whether each TCR beta V gene segment behaved as functional or pseudogenic. Donor age, sex, ethnicity and CMV serostatus were compiled together with the repertoire data. Genome-wide SNP genotypes for about 65% of the 666 donors were used in a later genetic analysis, which treated that subset as a discovery cohort. All discovery cohort repertoires had been generated on a single sequencing platform. Class I and class II HLA loci were covered by the typing at four-digit resolution. Typing coverage differed by locus: A, B, C, DRB1 and DQB1 were typed in roughly 620-630 donors, DQA1 in 522, DPA1 in over 600, and DPB1 in 472. Five DR-DQ haplotypes were treated as single units for association and clustering because of strong linkage in the cohort. On average, around 200,000 unique TCR beta nucleotide sequences were sequenced per donor among a few hundred genotyped donors of the cohort, with 15% to 20% of those sequences being non-productive.

In its sample, this clone was seen once. Its antigen target is currently unknown. No quality values exist for individual bases; no much larger clone is one base distant. The cohort comprised approximately 700 healthy bone marrow donors. All cohort members were sampled while nominally healthy, although unrecorded immune exposures were likely present. The donor was CMV seronegative and belonged to the group of 352 seronegative cohort members. A peripheral blood sample was collected from each donor, and TCR beta sequencing was performed on peripheral blood mononuclear cells. The Qiagen DNeasy Blood Extraction Kit was used to extract genomic DNA from the blood cell samples. What the research found in general, with its limitations: CMV serostatus was the only immune exposure information available for the cohort. Assigning TCR associations to individual alleles was difficult when HLA alleles, especially DR and DQ, strongly co-occurred. The authors suggested that the approach could potentially be extended to other disease states and immunological phenotypes. A cluster of highly shared sequence variants was judged likely to be a technical artifact of the sequencing pipeline. A later analysis associated approximately 17,000 TCR beta sequences with specific HLA alleles at a false discovery rate of 0.05. A few of the identified cytomegalovirus-associated TCR beta chains were confirmed in vitro to be specific for cytomegalovirus antigens. In a later analysis, several top co-occurrence clusters were reported to appear linked to parvovirus B19, influenza, CMV and Epstein-Barr virus. In a later genetic analysis, fewer N-insertions in productive TCRs were reported among donors in an Asian-associated ancestry cluster than the roughly 710-donor mean. Linkage disequilibrium might explain the correlated functional status among segregating V segments, but an unknown experimental factor could not be ruled out. V-gene and J-gene trimming of TCR beta chains was associated with a missense DCLRE1C variant in a later genetic analysis, and the association was replicated in an independent cohort. A further reported finding was that TCR beta sequences accurately predicted the HLA-A and HLA-B alleles for most subjects in the first cohort. HLA typing was unavailable for some donors at each locus, so association tests used only the typed subset. Roughly uniform sequencing depth across donors was assumed in presence/absence analyses, although this assumption may not hold. A later analysis found that most CMV-associated TCR beta chains appeared HLA-restricted, with HLA associations seemingly driven largely by CMV exposure. Because the 87-base-pair reads could not distinguish some IMGT-functional V segments, including TRBV6-2 and TRBV6-3, those segments were excluded. Only TCR beta chains were sequenced in this cohort, and the absence of alpha or paired-chain data limited detectable features. Because counts were too low, seventeen rarely observed V segments, including chromosome 9 orphons, were excluded from the earlier analysis of roughly 580 of the donors. The study gave a list of about 150 TCR beta chains associated with cytomegalovirus. Most TCR sequences were observed very rarely across donors, whereas some public TCRs were present in many individuals. A later analysis found that HLA-associated TCR beta chains were more clonally expanded and had lower generation probabilities than equally common non-associated chains. In an earlier analysis of some 640 of the donors, most TCR beta V segments were observed in productive rearrangements about 87% or about 30% of the time, broadly matching IMGT annotations. In a later analysis, the rate of TCR association differed among HLA loci, with DRB1 alleles having the most associated TCRs and HLA-C alleles having the fewest. The classifier was reported to diagnose cytomegalovirus status with high specificity and sensitivity in both the original cohort and the validation cohort.

The library was obtained by the immunoSEQ multiplex PCR assay. The multiplex PCR relied on a mix of 60 forward primers for TCR Vbeta segments and 13 reverse primers for TCR Jbeta segments. Amplification of the CDR3 region of rearranged TCR beta genes was performed with a multiplex PCR assay on genomic DNA. The Illumina HiSeq System was used to sequence the amplified TCR beta libraries as 87-base-pair reads. The source study handled its data this way. Across the roughly 700 repertoires, a later analysis counted some 80 million unique TCR beta chains, about 10 million of which were shared by at least two donors. A nearest-neighbor algorithm error-corrected the raw reads and collapsed the reads into unique sequences, merging closely related sequences to remove PCR and sequencing errors. To assign V, D and J gene segments, CDR3 sequences were aligned to IMGT reference sequences. For a sequence to be retained, a match of at least six nucleotides was required to both a V gene segment and a J gene segment. A rearrangement counted as productive if the CDR3 had no stop codons and remained in frame with V and J, and every other rearrangement counted as non-productive. CDR3 was defined by IMGT convention, running from the second conserved V-encoded cysteine to the conserved J-encoded phenylalanine. In an earlier analysis of more than 550 of the donors, sequences lacking an unambiguous match to a single V gene segment were excluded. An earlier analysis of a few hundred of the donors classified V segments as functional when productive rearrangements were above 56.7% and as segregating when the standard deviation between donors was above 5%. To diagnose cytomegalovirus status from the catalog of TCR beta chain sequences, a statistical classification framework was built. V and J gene assignment, in a later analysis, came from comparing TCR nucleotide sequences with IMGT/GENE-DB human TR gene sequences. A later analysis assigned CDR3 sequences and most-parsimonious VDJ recombination scenarios with the TCRdist pipeline. In a later analysis, each TCR beta chain was defined by its CDR3 amino acid sequence together with its V-gene family, and reads without a unique V-gene family were excluded. To address suspected cross-contamination and a sequencing artifact, a later analysis removed under 600 highly shared, low-generation-probability nucleotide sequences. For each public chain, a later analysis derived a clonal expansion index from normalized ranks of inferred template counts within each repertoire. In a later analysis, generation probabilities were computed with a VDJ recombination model fitted to out-of-frame rearrangements, and the resulting probabilities were checked against IGoR. A later analysis scored TCR-TCR, TCR-HLA and TCR-CMV co-occurrence with hypergeometric tests, applying a repertoire-size bias correction to TCR pairs. False discovery rates were estimated in a later analysis by permuting HLA or CMV assignments 20 times. In a later analysis, co-occurring TCRs were grouped using DBSCAN, and TCRdist sequence similarity was added for clustering within HLA-allele-positive subsets. Repertoires with fewer than 30,000 or more than 120,000 public chains were left out of co-occurrence clustering, as were roughly five repertoires with anomalous nucleotide sharing. Here the immuneACCESS table is served through TCRdb, limited to in-frame sequences with V and J called. Missing clones are a known gap in these copies; in checked studies unresolved V genes cover under half, and the rest lacks a known reason. V and J calls plus clone size are reproduced from that table; the DNA served to infer D and trimming. The sample table shows 150,000 to 200,000 clones, and roughly 83% are seen once. The leading ten clones occupy around 1.6% of the sample.

CDR1 LNHDA and CDR2 SQIVND are derived from the germline V gene (reference sequence). V is pruned by 6 bases and J by 7 bases, leaving 11 bases of the junction without a gene match. From the cysteine up to the phenylalanine, the CDR3 has a length of 14 residues. Only the CDR3 DNA is retained, 42 bases long and in frame from the first base. The chain was built from TRBV19 and TRBJ2-7, with 8 central nucleotides matching TRBD1. The sequencing input was PBMCs. The receptor was isolated from a woman in her fifties or sixties in good health and CMV-seronegative. The CDR3 reads as follows: CASSIDRGLLEQYF. The DNA sequence is given as TGTGCCAGTAGCATCGACAGGGGCCTCCTAGAGCAGTACTTC.